This passage covers 19 T cell receptor beta chains from one sample sequenced in a study of cytomegalovirus exposure and HLA in healthy donors. Primers for the PCR totalled 60 Vbeta and 13 Jbeta. Produced via immunoSEQ multiplex PCR; TCRdb's table is partial and in-frame only. The data hold 95,000 to 120,000 clones, with under 90% observed a single time. Sequenced sample: PBMCs. These receptors were collected from a woman under 30 in good health and CMV-seronegative.

The chain has TRBV18 and TRBJ2-3, with a possible D match to TRBD2 (6 bases). In germline, CDR1 is KGHSH, CDR2 LQKENI. The V gene lost 0 bases and the J gene lost 2 bases, with 12 bases spanning the gap. The CDR3 is 16 amino acids. CDR3 in DNA: TGTGCCAGCTCACCACCCGGGAGCCCTTTCACAGATACGCAGTATTTT. It specifies CASSPPGSPFTDTQYF.

J is TRBJ2-7 and V is TRBV7-9; D is ambiguous. The CDR3 is 15 amino acids. With 5 bases removed from V and 0 bases from J, the gap between germline ends came to 14 bases. CDR1 is SEHNR and CDR2 is FQNEAQ in the germline V gene (reference sequence). CDR3 in DNA: TGTGCCAGCAGCGCGGAGCCTTTGAGCTCCTACGAGCAGTACGTC. Translating it yields CASSAEPLSSYEQYV.

The genes are TRBV7-2 and TRBJ2-3; 9 bases fit TRBD1. The germline CDR1 and CDR2 sequences are SGHTA and FQGNSA. V was pared by 5 bases and J by 3 bases, with 6 bases of the junction left unmatched. The CDR3 consists of 15 residues. CDR3 DNA: TGTGCCAGCAGCCTACAACAGGGGGCTACAGATACGCAGTATTTT. Encoded protein: CASSLQQGATDTQYF.

The gene calls are TRBV27 and TRBJ2-7; the D gene is possibly TRBD2 (5 bases). Trimming cost V 5 bases and J 1 base, with 18 bases left between them. The CDR3 is made up of 16 amino acids. Germline lookup yields CDR1 MNHEY and CDR2 SMNVEV (reference sequence). CDR3 in amino acids: CASSPRTYDPSYEQYF. The CDR3 bases are TGTGCCAGCAGTCCCCGGACTTACGACCCATCCTACGAGCAGTACTTC.

This rearrangement joins TRBV5-5 to TRBJ2-3, with a possible D match to TRBD2 (6 bases). The CDR3 spans 15 residues. Trimming took 1 base from V and 3 from J, leaving 12 bases between them. The germline gives CDR1 SGHKS, CDR2 YYEKEE (reference sequence). CDR3 loop: CASSLLSGRTDTQYF. In DNA form, the CDR3 reads TGTGCCAGCAGCTTGCTCTCAGGGAGGACAGATACGCAGTATTTT.

This clone appeared a single time. The rearrangement uses TRBV11-3 and TRBJ2-5, with a weak D call TRBD2 (6 bases). V lost 2 bases and J 5 bases, leaving 12 bases between the germline ends. The CDR3 consists of 14 residues. Germline V gene lookup returns CDR1 SGHNT and CDR2 YENEEA. The CDR3 reads CASSLSPSVETQYF. The CDR3 DNA is TGTGCCAGCAGCTTATCCCCTAGCGTTGAGACCCAGTACTTC.

The chain employs TRBV29-1 and TRBJ2-6; D might be TRBD2 (5 bases). Trimming pared 6 bases from V and 1 base from J, leaving 10 bases between. The CDR3 is 14 amino acids. Germline lookup yields CDR1 SQVTM and CDR2 ANQGSEA. In nucleotides, the CDR3 is TGCAGCGTCCCTGGGGAGTCTGGGGCCAACGTCCTGACTTTC. It encodes CSVPGESGANVLTF. Looking up the rest from reference TRBV29-1 and TRBJ2-6 gives the full variable domain: SAVISQKPSRDICQRGTSLTIQCQVDSQVTMMFWYRQQPGQSLTLIATANQGSEATYESGFVIDKFPISRPNLTFSTLTVSNMSPEDSSIYLCSVPGESGANVLTFGAGSRLTVL.

This rearrangement joins TRBV5-1 to TRBJ2-3; 7 nucleotides align to TRBD2. J gave up 4 bases and V 4 bases, and 12 bases lay outside the gene matches. The CDR3 runs 16 residues. Germline loops: CDR1 SGHRS, CDR2 YFSETQ. The CDR3, as DNA: TGCGCCAGCAGCCGGAAGCGGGACTCACTGTCAGATACGCAGTATTTT. It yields the protein CASSRKRDSLSDTQYF. Full variable domain (remainder filled in from reference TRBV5-1 and TRBJ2-3): KAGVTQTPRYLIKTRGQQVTLSCSPISGHRSVSWYQQTPGQGLQFLFEYFSETQRNKGNFPGRFSGRQFSNSRSEMNVSTLELGDSALYLCASSRKRDSLSDTQYFGPGTRLTVL.

The chain employs TRBV5-6 and TRBJ2-1, with D tentatively TRBD2 (6 bases). The V and J ends lost 0 bases and 5 bases respectively, with 12 bases between them. This CDR3 is built from 15 residues. The germline V gene has CDR1 SGHDT and CDR2 YYEEEE. The CDR3 region has the DNA TGTGCCAGCAGCTTGGCCGGGGGTTGGGACAATGAGCAGTTCTTC. As protein: CASSLAGGWDNEQFF. Full variable domain (missing parts from reference TRBV5-6 and TRBJ2-1): DAGVTQSPTHLIKTRGQQVTLRCSPKSGHDTVSWYQQALGQGPQFIFQYYEEEERQRGNFPDRFSGHQFPNYSSELNVNALLLGDSALYLCASSLAGGWDNEQFFGPGTRLTVL.

The rearrangement links TRBV16 to TRBJ1-3, with D unclear. Trimming took 4 bases from V and 2 from J, leaving 12 bases between them. CDR3 length equals 15 residues. CDR1 is KGHSY, CDR2 FQNENV, per germline. CDR3 protein: CASSPGVTPGNTIYF. CDR3 nucleotide sequence: TGTGCCAGCAGCCCCGGGGTGACACCTGGAAACACCATATATTTT. The whole variable domain, filled in from reference TRBV16 and TRBJ1-3, reads GEEVAQTPKHLVRGEGQKAKLYCAPIKGHSYVFWYQQVLKNEFKFLISFQNENVFDETGMPKERFSAKCLPNSPCSLEIQATKLEDSAVYFCASSPGVTPGNTIYFGEGSWLTVV.

This sequence joins TRBV5-4 and TRBJ1-2; 7 nucleotides agree with TRBD1. The CDR3 consists of 13 residues. The J segment lost 5 bases and the V segment lost 5 bases, leaving 6 bases of the junction unmatched. Germline CDR1 and CDR2: SGHNT and YYREEE (reference sequence). CDR3: CASRRGREYGYTF. The CDR3, as DNA: TGTGCCAGCAGGAGGGGGCGAGAGTATGGCTACACCTTC.

The CDR3 sequence: CAISESRESTEAFF. For the CDR3, the DNA is TGTGCCATCAGTGAGTCAAGGGAGAGCACTGAAGCTTTCTTT. The V and J genes are TRBV10-3 and TRBJ1-1; D is ambiguous. The CDR3 has 14 amino acids. Looked up from germline, CDR1 is ENHRY and CDR2 is SYGVKD. Trimming pared 0 bases from V and 4 bases from J, leaving 9 bases between.

This sequence joins TRBV7-9 and TRBJ1-1; 7 nucleotides match TRBD1. Germline assignment: CDR1 SEHNR and CDR2 FQNEAQ (reference sequence). Trimming cost V 2 bases and J 4 bases; bases outside gene matches: 7. The CDR3 runs to 15 residues. CDR3 nucleotides: TGTGCCAGCAGCTTATTAACAGGGGTGACCACTGAAGCTTTCTTT. Translated: CASSLLTGVTTEAFF.

The J gene is TRBJ1-2, the V gene TRBV4-3; D is unresolved. The V gene's germline CDR1 is LGHNA and CDR2 YSLEER. Trimming stripped 0 bases from V and 7 bases from J, with 9 bases between. This CDR3 has 13 amino acids. CDR3 sequence reads: CASSQDRTSGYTF. DNA for the CDR3: TGCGCCAGCAGCCAAGACCGTACAAGTGGCTACACCTTC.

V and J are TRBV7-2 and TRBJ1-2; D is possibly TRBD1 (6 bases). Germline V gives CDR1 SGHTA, CDR2 FQGNSA. V lost 1 base to trimming and J lost 3 bases, with 6 bases between them. The CDR3 has 13 residues. The CDR3 is CASSLGQDYGYTF. CDR3 nucleotides: TGTGCCAGCAGCTTAGGACAGGACTATGGCTACACCTTC.

The CDR3 here is CASSQDRATGELFF. The CDR3 DNA follows: TGCGCCAGCAGTCAAGACAGGGCCACCGGGGAGCTGTTTTTT. J is TRBJ2-2 and V is TRBV10-2; 7 bases match TRBD1. Per the germline V gene, CDR1 is WSHSY and CDR2 is SAAADI. The CDR3 has 14 amino acids. V shed 5 bases and J 4 bases; nucleotides not matched to a gene: 4.

The table lists this clone with a few counts. DNA for the CDR3: TGCGCCAGCAGCTCTATAGAGACAGGGTCTGACATTCAGTACTTC. Translated: CASSSIETGSDIQYF. The chain combines TRBV5-1 with TRBJ2-4, with 7 bases matching TRBD1. The CDR3 length is 15 residues. Losses at the gene ends were 3 bases for V and 8 bases for J; bases not matched to a gene: 11. From germline, CDR1 is SGHRS and CDR2 YFSETQ.

This chain joins TRBV6-4 and TRBJ2-1; a possible D gene is TRBD2 (6 bases). Germline CDR1 MRHNA, CDR2 SNTAGT. This CDR3 region has 14 residues. V dropped 0 bases and J dropped 7 bases, with 10 bases sitting between them. CDR3 loop: CASSDSMRGNEQFF. CDR3 nucleotide sequence: TGTGCCAGCAGTGACTCGATGCGGGGAAATGAGCAGTTCTTC.

DNA for the CDR3: TGTGCCAGCAGCACCGGACTAGCGGGAGTCGCAGATACGCAGTATTTT. Protein product: CASSTGLAGVADTQYF. The chain employs TRBV7-6 and TRBJ2-3, with 13 positions matching TRBD2. Trimming at V came to 5 bases and at J to 4 bases, leaving 6 bases not matched to a gene. Germline V lookup: CDR1 SGHVS, CDR2 FNYEAQ. The CDR3 runs to 16 residues.